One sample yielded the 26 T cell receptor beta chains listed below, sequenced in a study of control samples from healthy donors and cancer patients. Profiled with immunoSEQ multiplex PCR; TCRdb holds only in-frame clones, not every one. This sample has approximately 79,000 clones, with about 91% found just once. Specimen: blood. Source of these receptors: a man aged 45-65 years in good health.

For the CDR3, the DNA is TGTGCCAGTAGACGAACAGGGACTGAAGCTTTCTTT. This translates into CASRRTGTEAFF. The rearrangement joins TRBV27 to TRBJ1-1; maybe TRBD1 (6 bases). The CDR3 runs to 12 residues. The germline gives CDR1 MNHEY, CDR2 SMNVEV (reference sequence). Trimming removed 9 bases from V and 5 bases from J, with 13 bases in between.

CDR3 region: CASSLVPATTEAFF. CDR3 bases: TGCGCCAGCAGCTTGGTTCCAGCCACCACTGAAGCTTTCTTT. J is TRBJ1-1 and V is TRBV5-1, with unresolved D. The CDR3 covers 14 residues. Germline V gene sequence: CDR1 SGHRS, CDR2 YFSETQ. V was clipped by 0 bases and J by 4 bases, with 10 bases between them.

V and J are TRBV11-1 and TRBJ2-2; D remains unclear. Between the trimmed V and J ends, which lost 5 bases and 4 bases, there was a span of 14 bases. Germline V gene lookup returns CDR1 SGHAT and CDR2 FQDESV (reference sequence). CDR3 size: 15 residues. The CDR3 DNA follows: TGTGCCAGCAGCCCGAAGAGTGTGGGCACCGGGGAGCTGTTTTTT. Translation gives CASSPKSVGTGELFF.

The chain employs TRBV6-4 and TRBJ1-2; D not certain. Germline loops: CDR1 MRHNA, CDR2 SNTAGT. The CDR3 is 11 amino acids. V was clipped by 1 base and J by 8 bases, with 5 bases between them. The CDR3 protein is CASSDFKGYTF. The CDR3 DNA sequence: TGTGCCAGCAGTGACTTCAAGGGCTACACCTTC.

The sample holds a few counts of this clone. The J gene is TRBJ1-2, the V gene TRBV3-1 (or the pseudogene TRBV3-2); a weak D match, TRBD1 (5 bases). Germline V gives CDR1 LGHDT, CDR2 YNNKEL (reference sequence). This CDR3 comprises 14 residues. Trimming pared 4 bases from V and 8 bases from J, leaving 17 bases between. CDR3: CASSPGRSLGGYTF. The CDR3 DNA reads TGTGCCAGCAGCCCGGGACGGTCCCTAGGAGGCTACACCTTC.

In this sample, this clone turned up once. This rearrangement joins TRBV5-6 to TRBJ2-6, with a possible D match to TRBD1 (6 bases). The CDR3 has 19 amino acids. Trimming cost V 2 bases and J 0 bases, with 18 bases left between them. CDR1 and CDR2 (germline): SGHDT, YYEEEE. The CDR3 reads CASSFFGTHPPSGANVLTF. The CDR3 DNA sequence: TGTGCCAGCAGCTTCTTCGGGACACACCCCCCCTCTGGGGCCAACGTCCTGACTTTC. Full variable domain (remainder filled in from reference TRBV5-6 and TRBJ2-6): DAGVTQSPTHLIKTRGQQVTLRCSPKSGHDTVSWYQQALGQGPQFIFQYYEEEERQRGNFPDRFSGHQFPNYSSELNVNALLLGDSALYLCASSFFGTHPPSGANVLTFGAGSRLTVL.

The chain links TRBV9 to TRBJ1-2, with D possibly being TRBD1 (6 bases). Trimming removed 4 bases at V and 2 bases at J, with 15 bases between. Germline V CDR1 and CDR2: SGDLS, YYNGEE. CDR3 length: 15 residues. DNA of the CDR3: TGTGCCAGCAGCCCCCAAGGGGGAACAAACTATGGCTACACCTTC. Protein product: CASSPQGGTNYGYTF.

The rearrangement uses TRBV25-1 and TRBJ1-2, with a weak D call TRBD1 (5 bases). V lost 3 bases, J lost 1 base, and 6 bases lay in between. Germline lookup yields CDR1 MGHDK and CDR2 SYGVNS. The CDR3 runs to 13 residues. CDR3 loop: CASSDRDNYGYTF. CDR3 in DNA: TGTGCCAGCAGTGACAGGGATAACTATGGCTACACCTTC.

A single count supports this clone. CDR3 DNA: TGTGCCAGCAGCGTAGAGGCAGGGGCCTTGGGAAAGACCCAGTACTTC. Translated: CASSVEAGALGKTQYF. The chain is built from TRBV9 and TRBJ2-5; perhaps TRBD1 as D (6 bases). The V end was cut by 0 bases, the J end by 6 bases, with 18 bases between. The CDR3 is 16 residues long. Germline-derived CDR1 and CDR2 are SGDLS and YYNGEE.

The CDR3: CASSFLQGTYNEQFF. In nucleotides, the CDR3 is TGTGCCAGCAGCTTCTTACAGGGAACCTACAATGAGCAGTTCTTC. The rearrangement uses TRBV5-5 and TRBJ2-1; D may be TRBD1 (6 bases). Germline V gene lookup returns CDR1 SGHKS and CDR2 YYEKEE (reference sequence). V was trimmed by 2 bases and J by 2 bases, leaving 11 bases between them. The CDR3 spans 15 residues.

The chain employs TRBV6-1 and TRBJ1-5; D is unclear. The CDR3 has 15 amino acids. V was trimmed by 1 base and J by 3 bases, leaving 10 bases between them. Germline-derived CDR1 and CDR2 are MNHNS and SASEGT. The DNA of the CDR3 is TGTGCCAGCAGTGAAGGCGGGGTTCCCAATCAGCCCCAGCATTTT. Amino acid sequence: CASSEGGVPNQPQHF.

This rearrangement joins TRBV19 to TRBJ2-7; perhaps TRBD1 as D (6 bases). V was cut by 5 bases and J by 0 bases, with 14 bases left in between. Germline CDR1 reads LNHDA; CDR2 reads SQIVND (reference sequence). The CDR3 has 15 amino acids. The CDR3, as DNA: TGTGCCAGTAGTGATCAGGGGACCTTCTCCTACGAGCAGTACTTC. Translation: CASSDQGTFSYEQYF. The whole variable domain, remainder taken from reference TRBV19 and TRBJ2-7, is DGGITQSPKYLFRKEGQNVTLSCEQNLNHDAMYWYRQDPGQGLRLIYYSQIVNDFQKGDIAEGYSVSREKKESFPLTVTSAQKNPTAFYLCASSDQGTFSYEQYFGPGTRLTVT.

CDR3 sequence reads: CASSLNQGNTEAFF. In nucleotides, the CDR3 is TGTGCCAGCAGCTTAAATCAGGGGAACACTGAAGCTTTCTTT. The chain employs TRBV7-9 and TRBJ1-1, with D possibly TRBD1 on 5 matching bases. Germline CDR1 SEHNR, CDR2 FQNEAQ (reference sequence). This CDR3 comprises 14 residues. Trimming pared 2 bases from V and 1 base from J, leaving 8 bases between.

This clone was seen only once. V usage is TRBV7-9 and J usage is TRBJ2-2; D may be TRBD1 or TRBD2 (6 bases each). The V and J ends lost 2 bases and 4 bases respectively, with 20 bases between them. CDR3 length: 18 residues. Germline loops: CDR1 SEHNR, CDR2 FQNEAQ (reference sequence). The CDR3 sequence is CASSLRGDWEDGTGELFF. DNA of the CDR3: TGTGCCAGCAGCTTAAGGGGGGATTGGGAAGATGGCACCGGGGAGCTGTTTTTT.

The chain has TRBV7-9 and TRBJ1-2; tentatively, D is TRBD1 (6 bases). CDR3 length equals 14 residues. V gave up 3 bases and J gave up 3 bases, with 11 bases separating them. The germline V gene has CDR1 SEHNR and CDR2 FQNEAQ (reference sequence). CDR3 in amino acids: CASSFWGADYGYTF. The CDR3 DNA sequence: TGTGCCAGCAGCTTTTGGGGGGCGGACTATGGCTACACCTTC.

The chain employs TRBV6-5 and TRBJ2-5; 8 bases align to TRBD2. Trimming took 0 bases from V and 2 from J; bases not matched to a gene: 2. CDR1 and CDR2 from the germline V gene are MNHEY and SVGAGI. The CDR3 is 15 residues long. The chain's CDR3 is CASSYSRGVQETQYF. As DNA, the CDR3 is TGTGCCAGCAGTTACTCGCGGGGGGTTCAAGAGACCCAGTACTTC.

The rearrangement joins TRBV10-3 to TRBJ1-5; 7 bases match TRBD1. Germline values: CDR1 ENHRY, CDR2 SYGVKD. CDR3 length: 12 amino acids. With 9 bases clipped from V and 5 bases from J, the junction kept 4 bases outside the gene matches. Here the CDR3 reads CAIRTGDQPQHF. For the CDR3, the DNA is TGTGCCATAAGGACAGGAGATCAGCCCCAGCATTTT.

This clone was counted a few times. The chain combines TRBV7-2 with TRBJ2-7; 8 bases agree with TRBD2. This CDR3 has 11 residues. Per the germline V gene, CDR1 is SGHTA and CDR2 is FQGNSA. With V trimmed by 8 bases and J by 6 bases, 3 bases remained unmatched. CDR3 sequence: CASAAGGEQYF. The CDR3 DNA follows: TGTGCCAGCGCGGCGGGGGGCGAGCAGTACTTC.

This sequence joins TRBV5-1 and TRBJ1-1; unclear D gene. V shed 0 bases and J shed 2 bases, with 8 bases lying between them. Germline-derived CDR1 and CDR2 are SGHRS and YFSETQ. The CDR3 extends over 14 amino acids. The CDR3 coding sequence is TGCGCCAGCAGCTTGGATACCACCAACACTGAAGCTTTCTTT. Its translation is CASSLDTTNTEAFF.

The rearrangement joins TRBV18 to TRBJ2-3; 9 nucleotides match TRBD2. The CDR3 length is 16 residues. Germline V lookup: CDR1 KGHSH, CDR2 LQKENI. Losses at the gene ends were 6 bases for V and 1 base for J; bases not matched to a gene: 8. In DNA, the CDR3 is TGTGCCAGCTCCCCGACTAGCGGTTGGCGCACAGATACGCAGTATTTT. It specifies CASSPTSGWRTDTQYF.

CDR3 sequence: CASSPGGHPNTEAFF. In DNA, the CDR3 is TGTGCCAGCAGCCCAGGGGGACATCCGAACACTGAAGCTTTCTTT. The V and J genes are TRBV3-1 (or the pseudogene TRBV3-2) and TRBJ1-1; 7 nucleotides align to TRBD1. Germline V gene data show CDR1 as LGHDT and CDR2 as YNNKEL (reference sequence). The CDR3 length is 15 residues. Unmatched junction bases numbered 6, after V lost 4 bases and J lost 1 base.

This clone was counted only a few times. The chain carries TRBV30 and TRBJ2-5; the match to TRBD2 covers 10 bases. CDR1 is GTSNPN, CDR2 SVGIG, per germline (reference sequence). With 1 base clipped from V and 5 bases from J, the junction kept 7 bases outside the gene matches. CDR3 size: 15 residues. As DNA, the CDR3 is TGTGCCTGGAGTGCACAGCGGGGGGGCCATGAGACCCAGTACTTC. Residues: CAWSAQRGGHETQYF.

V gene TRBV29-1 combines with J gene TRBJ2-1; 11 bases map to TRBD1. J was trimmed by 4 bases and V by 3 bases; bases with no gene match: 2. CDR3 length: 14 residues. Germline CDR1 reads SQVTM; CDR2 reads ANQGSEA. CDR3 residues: CSVEGQGGYNEQFF. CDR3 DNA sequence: TGCAGCGTTGAGGGACAGGGGGGTTACAATGAGCAGTTCTTC.

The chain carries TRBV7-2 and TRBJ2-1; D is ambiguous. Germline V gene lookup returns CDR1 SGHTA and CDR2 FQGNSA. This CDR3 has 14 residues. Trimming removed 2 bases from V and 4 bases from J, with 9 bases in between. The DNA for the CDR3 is TGTGCCAGCAGCTTAATTACGGGTTACAATGAGCAGTTCTTC. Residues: CASSLITGYNEQFF.

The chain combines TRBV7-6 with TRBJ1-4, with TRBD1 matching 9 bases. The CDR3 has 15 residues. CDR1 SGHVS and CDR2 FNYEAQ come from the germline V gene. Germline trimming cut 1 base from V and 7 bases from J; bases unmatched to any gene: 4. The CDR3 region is CASSLGTGVIEKLFF. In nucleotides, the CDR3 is TGTGCCAGCAGCTTAGGGACAGGGGTCATTGAAAAACTGTTTTTT. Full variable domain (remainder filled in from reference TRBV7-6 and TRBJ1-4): GAGVSQSPRYKVTKRGQDVALRCDPISGHVSLYWYRQALGQGPEFLTYFNYEAQQDKSGLPNDRFSAERPEGSISTLTIQRTEQRDSAMYRCASSLGTGVIEKLFFGSGTQLSVL.

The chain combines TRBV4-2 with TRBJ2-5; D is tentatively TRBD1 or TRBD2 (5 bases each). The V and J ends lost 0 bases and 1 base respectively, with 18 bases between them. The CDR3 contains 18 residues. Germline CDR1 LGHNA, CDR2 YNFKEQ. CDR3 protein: CASSQDRGVRGSQETQYF. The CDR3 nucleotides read TGTGCCAGCAGCCAAGATAGAGGGGTTAGGGGTTCCCAAGAGACCCAGTACTTC.